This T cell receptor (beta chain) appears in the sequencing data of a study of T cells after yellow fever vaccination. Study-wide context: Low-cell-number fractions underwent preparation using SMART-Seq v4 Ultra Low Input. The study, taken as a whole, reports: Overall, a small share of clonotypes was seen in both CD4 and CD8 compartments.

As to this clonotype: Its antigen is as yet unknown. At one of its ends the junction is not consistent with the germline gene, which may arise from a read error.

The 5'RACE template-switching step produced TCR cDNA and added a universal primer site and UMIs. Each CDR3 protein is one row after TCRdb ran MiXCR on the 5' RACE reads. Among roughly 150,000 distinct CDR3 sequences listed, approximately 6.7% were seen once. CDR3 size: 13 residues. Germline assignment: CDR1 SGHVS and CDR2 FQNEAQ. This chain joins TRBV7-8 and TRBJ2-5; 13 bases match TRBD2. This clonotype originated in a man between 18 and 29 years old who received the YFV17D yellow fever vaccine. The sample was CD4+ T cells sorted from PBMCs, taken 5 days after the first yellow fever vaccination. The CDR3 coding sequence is TGTGCCAGAAGCTTCGGACTAGCGGGGGTGAGGGACTTC. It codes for CARSFGLAGVRDF. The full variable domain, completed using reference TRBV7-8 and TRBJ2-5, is GAGVSQSPRYKVAKRGQDVALRCDPISGHVSLFWYQQALGQGPEFLTYFQNEAQLDKSGLPSDRFFAERPEGSVSTLKIQRTQQEDSAVYLCARSFGLAGVRDFGPGTRLLVL.